A selection of T cell receptor beta chains follows, all from one sample in a study of shared clonotypes between healthy human individuals. Some clones are missing from TCRdb's copy, which holds only in-frame ones; the method was immunoSEQ multiplex PCR. This sample has about 490,000 clones, with 70% to 80% found just once. Sequences were obtained from PBMCs. The receptors were sampled from a woman aged 40 to 50 in good health. Some clones in this sample may be carry-over from other donors' samples. CDR3s include the opening cysteine and the closing phenylalanine or tryptophan. The D gene is left open where the match is weak. Only some rows state a clone size, as once, few, many or a class for expanded clones.

clone_size	v_call	d_call	j_call	cdr3_aa	cdr3_nt
-	TRBV19	TRBD2	TRBJ2-5	CASSLGTSGDTQYF	TGTGCCAGTAGTCTCGGGACTAGCGGGGACACCCAGTACTTC
-	TRBV4-3	-	TRBJ1-3	CASSQTYSSGNTIYF	TGCGCCAGTAGCCAGACCTATAGCTCCGGAAATACCATATATTTT
-	TRBV27	-	TRBJ1-1	CASTLGTEAFF	TGTGCCAGCACCCTGGGCACTGAAGCTTTCTTT
-	TRBV19	-	TRBJ2-7	CASSIAPLSYEQYF	TGTGCCAGTAGTATAGCCCCCCTTTCCTACGAGCAGTACTTC
once	TRBV2	-	TRBJ2-1	CASSRDFTTSPTNEQFF	TGTGCCAGCAGTCGCGACTTTACGACATCCCCCACGAATGAGCAGTTCTTC
-	TRBV5-1	-	TRBJ1-2	CASSLSSANYGYTF	TGCGCCAGCAGCTTGTCTTCAGCTAACTATGGCTACACCTTC
-	TRBV27	TRBD2	TRBJ2-7	CASSLRYLADLSYEQYF	TGTGCCAGCAGTTTAAGATACCTAGCGGACCTCTCCTACGAGCAGTACTTC
-	TRBV11-2	-	TRBJ2-2	CASSLGIRGELFF	TGTGCCAGCAGCTTAGGAATAAGGGGGGAGCTGTTTTTT
-	TRBV18	-	TRBJ1-5	CASSPNPSNQPQHF	TGTGCCAGCTCACCAAATCCTAGCAATCAGCCCCAGCATTTT
few	TRBV6-1	-	TRBJ2-1	CASSEESSYNEQFF	TGTGCCAGCAGCGAGGAGAGCTCCTACAATGAGCAGTTCTTC
-	TRBV9	TRBD2	TRBJ2-3	CASSVAYGPELAGGPGGTDTQYF	TGTGCCAGCAGCGTAGCCTACGGACCAGAACTAGCGGGAGGACCCGGGGGCACAGATACGCAGTATTTT
-	TRBV5-4	TRBD1	TRBJ2-5	CASSLGTGTGGPPETQYF	TGTGCCAGCAGCTTGGGCACCGGGACAGGTGGACCGCCGGAGACCCAGTACTTC
once	TRBV6-4	-	TRBJ2-3	CASSDGGGRADTQYF	TGTGCCAGCAGTGACGGTGGGGGGAGAGCAGATACGCAGTATTTT
-	TRBV11-3	-	TRBJ2-2	CASSLGGGNTGELFF	TGTGCCAGCAGCTTAGGAGGGGGAAACACCGGGGAGCTGTTTTTT